The 27 T cell receptor beta chains in this list originate from one sample, sequenced in a study of cytomegalovirus exposure and HLA in healthy donors (dated 2017 in TCRdb). Libraries were built with the immunoSEQ multiplex PCR assay. TCRdb re-hosts the immuneACCESS table, in-frame sequences only. Its copies lack some clones; in the studies checked, an unresolved V gene accounts for under half of them, and the cause for the rest is not known. This sample lists 140,000 to 150,000 clones; about 87% were detected once. The biggest ten clones account for 4.5% of the sample. The source material was PBMCs. Every receptor here comes from a man in his late teens or twenties in good health and CMV-seropositive.

The rearrangement uses TRBV19 and TRBJ2-1, with D possibly TRBD2 on 5 matching bases. Germline V CDR1 and CDR2: LNHDA, SQIVND (reference sequence). This CDR3 region has 13 residues. Trimming shortened V by 5 bases and J by 6 bases, and 11 bases separated the two germline ends. The CDR3 DNA sequence: TGTGCCAGTAGTTCCCTACTAGGCAATGAGCAGTTCTTC. Translation gives CASSSLLGNEQFF.

This clone occurred a few times. The gene calls are TRBV5-6 and TRBJ2-6; D call uncertain. The CDR3 spans 14 residues. V shed 4 bases and J shed 4 bases, with 9 bases lying between them. Germline-derived CDR1 and CDR2 are SGHDT and YYEEEE. The CDR3 region has the DNA TGTGCCAGCAGCCCCGAGCTCGGGGCCAACGTCCTGACTTTC. This encodes CASSPELGANVLTF.

This chain joins TRBV6-1 and TRBJ1-6; D gene ambiguous. CDR1 is MNHNS and CDR2 is SASEGT in the germline V gene. V gave up 2 bases and J gave up 10 bases, with 12 bases separating them. The length of the CDR3 is 14 residues. The CDR3 protein is CASSESPGWSPLHF. As DNA, the CDR3 is TGTGCCAGCAGTGAAAGTCCGGGTTGGTCACCCCTCCACTTT.

This chain joins TRBV21-1 and TRBJ1-1. TRBV21-1 is assigned pseudogene status. The CDR3 is 17 amino acids. The CDR3 DNA reads TGTGCCAGCAGCAAAGGGGGATTGGGGAGGCGGAACACTGAAGCTTTCTTT. This translates into CASSKGGLGRRNTEAFF.

The chain employs TRBV7-9 and TRBJ1-2, with D uncertain. Germline V gene lookup returns CDR1 SEHNR and CDR2 FQNEAQ (reference sequence). This CDR3 spans 12 amino acids. Between the trimmed V and J ends, which lost 2 bases and 4 bases, there was a span of 5 bases. CDR3 loop: CASSLPIYGYTF. CDR3 coding DNA: TGTGCCAGCAGCTTACCCATCTATGGCTACACCTTC.

This clone was picked up a small number of times. The chain links TRBV5-6 to TRBJ2-3; D may be TRBD2 (6 bases). This CDR3 spans 11 amino acids. Trimming shortened V by 5 bases and J by 10 bases, and 11 bases separated the two germline ends. Per germline, CDR1 SGHDT and CDR2 YYEEEE. CDR3 bases: TGTGCCAGCAGGGGACTCCAAGCGCAGTATTTT. It codes for CASRGLQAQYF.

The V gene is TRBV6-6, the J gene TRBJ1-5, with D perhaps TRBD1 (5 bases). Looked up from germline, CDR1 is MNHNY and CDR2 is SVGAGI (reference sequence). The CDR3 sequence is 14 residues long. Trimming pared 7 bases from V and 1 base from J, leaving 11 bases between. In DNA, the CDR3 is TGTGCCAGCATAAAGGGGCAGAGCAATCAGCCCCAGCATTTT. Protein sequence: CASIKGQSNQPQHF.

The chain carries TRBV10-2 and TRBJ2-1; D may be TRBD1 (6 bases). This CDR3 region has 13 residues. Trimming pared 4 bases from V and 9 bases from J, leaving 13 bases between. Germline loops: CDR1 WSHSY, CDR2 SAAADI. The CDR3 DNA is TGCGCCAGCAGTGGATTTCAACAGGGTGAGCAGTTCTTC. Translating it yields CASSGFQQGEQFF.

J is TRBJ1-2 and V is TRBV25-1; unclear D gene. Per germline, CDR1 MGHDK and CDR2 SYGVNS. V lost 7 bases and J 2 bases, leaving 20 bases between the germline ends. The CDR3 is made up of 16 amino acids. The CDR3 region is CASTGFSLDSNYGYTF. The CDR3 nucleotides read TGTGCCAGCACGGGGTTCTCACTCGATTCAAACTATGGCTACACCTTC.

V is TRBV11-2 and J is TRBJ2-1; 9 bases are a match to TRBD1. The CDR3 contains 14 residues. With 1 base clipped from V and 8 bases from J, the junction kept 3 bases outside the gene matches. In germline, CDR1 is SGHAT, CDR2 FQNNGV. The CDR3 DNA reads as TGTGCCAGCAGCTTAGGGACAGGGGTAGATGAGCAGTTCTTC. Protein: CASSLGTGVDEQFF.

The chain couples TRBV7-9 to TRBJ2-7; TRBD1 matches 8 bases. Germline CDR1 and CDR2: SEHNR and FQNEAQ (reference sequence). V lost 3 bases and J lost 5; bases outside the gene matches: 6. The CDR3 has 14 amino acids. The CDR3 region is CASSLSGGLDEQYF. CDR3 sequence (DNA): TGTGCCAGCAGCTTGTCAGGGGGCTTGGACGAGCAGTACTTC.

The J gene is TRBJ1-2, the V gene TRBV6-6; tentative D call: TRBD1 (6 bases). Germline V lookup: CDR1 MNHNY, CDR2 SVGAGI (reference sequence). The length of the CDR3 is 16 residues. Trimming removed 0 bases from V and 4 bases from J, with 15 bases in between. CDR3 sequence reads: CASSYSTGGQGYGYTF. CDR3 coding DNA: TGTGCCAGCAGTTACTCGACGGGGGGGCAGGGCTATGGCTACACCTTC.

Only one count was recorded for this clone. This sequence joins TRBV9 and TRBJ2-3, with D possibly TRBD1 on 6 matching bases. Germline-derived CDR1 and CDR2 are SGDLS and YYNGEE. CDR3 size: 14 residues. V was clipped by 6 bases and J by 0 bases, with 11 bases between them. The CDR3 coding sequence is TGTGCCAGCACCTGGACAGAAAGCACAGATACGCAGTATTTT. Its translation: CASTWTESTDTQYF. Using reference TRBV9 and TRBJ2-3 for the parts outside the CDR3, the full variable domain is DSGVTQTPKHLITATGQRVTLRCSPRSGDLSVYWYQQSLDQGLQFLIQYYNGEERAKGNILERFSAQQFPDLHSELNLSSLELGDSALYFCASTWTESTDTQYFGPGTRLTVL.

The chain carries TRBV18 and TRBJ1-3; 8 bases line up with TRBD1. The CDR3 is 18 residues long. V lost 3 bases and J lost 0; bases outside the gene matches: 10. Germline loops: CDR1 KGHSH, CDR2 LQKENI. Here the CDR3 DNA reads TGTGCCAGCTCACCGCGAAACAGGGGGATTGACTCTGGAAACACCATATATTTT. Translated, it gives CASSPRNRGIDSGNTIYF.

In nucleotides, the CDR3 is TGTGCCAGCTCACAAGGGACAGGGCGCACCGGGGAGCTGTTTTTT. Translated: CASSQGTGRTGELFF. The J gene is TRBJ2-2, the V gene TRBV18, with 9 bases that match TRBD1. This CDR3 has 15 residues. The V and J ends lost 4 bases and 4 bases, in that order; junction bases with no gene match: 4. The germline V gene encodes CDR1 KGHSH and CDR2 LQKENI. The full variable domain, in which reference TRBV18 and TRBJ2-2 provide the parts outside the CDR3, is NAGVMQNPRHLVRRRGQEARLRCSPMKGHSHVYWYRQLPEEGLKFMVYLQKENIIDESGMPKERFSAEFPKEGPSILRIQQVVRGDSAAYFCASSQGTGRTGELFFGEGSRLTVL.

The rearrangement joins TRBV7-9 to TRBJ2-7, with 7 bases identical to TRBD1. The germline V gene has CDR1 SEHNR and CDR2 FQNEAQ (reference sequence). V lost 4 bases to trimming and J lost 5 bases; unmatched junction nucleotides: 8. The CDR3 has 14 amino acids. CDR3 in amino acids: CASSSDREIDEQYF. The CDR3 DNA follows: TGTGCCAGCAGCTCTGACAGGGAAATCGACGAGCAGTACTTC.

The gene calls are TRBV11-1 and TRBJ1-1; 8 nucleotides align to TRBD1. V was clipped by 5 bases and J by 1 base; unmatched bases: 6. The germline CDR1 and CDR2 sequences are SGHAT and FQDESV (reference sequence). This CDR3 region has 15 residues. DNA of the CDR3: TGTGCCAGCAGCCCAGCCGGGACAGGGAACACTGAAGCTTTCTTT. It encodes CASSPAGTGNTEAFF.

As DNA, the CDR3 is TGTGCCAGCAGCTTAGCGAGGACAGGAATTAGCAATCAGCCCCAGCATTTT. Its protein product is CASSLARTGISNQPQHF. The V gene is TRBV7-8, the J gene TRBJ1-5; 7 nucleotides line up with TRBD1. Germline values: CDR1 SGHVS, CDR2 FQNEAQ. CDR3 length equals 17 residues. V lost 0 bases and J lost 0; bases outside the gene matches: 5.

The chain employs TRBV15 and TRBJ2-1; D unclear. V lost 1 base and J 7 bases, leaving 5 bases between the germline ends. CDR1 and CDR2 (germline): LNHNV, YYDKDF (reference sequence). The CDR3 has 12 amino acids. The CDR3 DNA follows: TGTGCCACCAGCAGAGCCTTTAATGAGCAGTTCTTC. Its protein is CATSRAFNEQFF.

V is TRBV28 and J is TRBJ1-2, with unresolved D. V was cut by 2 bases and J by 8 bases, with 12 bases left in between. Germline CDR1 MDHEN, CDR2 SYDVKM. The CDR3 runs to 13 residues. CDR3 protein: CASSLRRVGGYTF. CDR3 bases: TGTGCCAGCAGTTTAAGGAGGGTAGGCGGCTACACCTTC.

The V gene is TRBV18, the J gene TRBJ1-1; D ambiguous. This CDR3 is built from 15 residues. The germline gives CDR1 KGHSH, CDR2 LQKENI. V lost 0 bases and J lost 1, with 9 bases in between. CDR3 in amino acids: CASSPPAEPNTEAFF. The CDR3 DNA sequence: TGTGCCAGCTCACCACCGGCAGAACCGAACACTGAAGCTTTCTTT.

CDR3 sequence (DNA): TGTGCCAGCAGGGAACAGGGGGGACAAGACTATGGCTACACCTTC. The encoded protein is CASREQGGQDYGYTF. This sequence joins TRBV11-2 and TRBJ1-2, with 8 positions matching TRBD1. CDR1 is SGHAT and CDR2 is FQNNGV in the germline V gene. This CDR3 spans 15 amino acids. Trimming cost V 6 bases and J 3 bases; bases outside gene matches: 9.

This chain joins TRBV19 and TRBJ2-1; 10 bases fit TRBD2. The CDR3 covers 15 residues. V lost 3 bases and J lost 6; bases outside the gene matches: 5. CDR1 is LNHDA and CDR2 is SQIVND in the germline V gene (reference sequence). Written as DNA, the CDR3 is TGTGCCAGTAGTATTGGCCTAGCGGGAGTCAATGAGCAGTTCTTC. Translated: CASSIGLAGVNEQFF.

This clone has more than one count but fewer than ten. The V gene is TRBV19, the J gene TRBJ2-7, with D possibly being TRBD2 (6 bases). V dropped 6 bases and J dropped 2 bases, with 14 bases sitting between them. CDR3 length: 14 residues. Germline CDR1 reads LNHDA; CDR2 reads SQIVND (reference sequence). The CDR3 DNA reads TGTGCCAGTAGCCTCCGTGGGAGGACCTACGAGCAGTACTTC. It encodes CASSLRGRTYEQYF.

This chain uses TRBV4-1 with TRBJ2-1; 13 bases map to TRBD2. Germline lookup yields CDR1 MGHRA and CDR2 YSYEKL. The length of the CDR3 is 18 residues. Trimming removed 4 bases from V and 6 bases from J; junction bases left unmatched: 12. CDR3 DNA sequence: TGCGCCAGCAGCCTCGGACTAGCGGGGGCCTTTTTGTCCAATGAGCAGTTCTTC. Translating gives CASSLGLAGAFLSNEQFF.

The chain has TRBV6-5 and TRBJ1-6, with TRBD1 matching 9 bases. V shed 6 bases, J shed 7 bases, and the junction held 4 bases outside the gene matches. The CDR3 runs 14 residues. CDR1 is MNHEY and CDR2 is SVGAGI in the germline V gene. The CDR3: CASSLGTGNSPLHF. In nucleotides, the CDR3 is TGTGCCAGCAGCCTCGGGACAGGGAATTCACCCCTCCACTTT.

The rearrangement uses TRBV5-4 and TRBJ2-3, with D possibly TRBD1 on 5 matching bases. Trimming removed 4 bases from V and 4 bases from J, with 10 bases in between. The CDR3 runs 13 residues. The germline gives CDR1 SGHNT, CDR2 YYREEE (reference sequence). The CDR3 here is CASSPQGPDTQYF. The CDR3 DNA sequence: TGTGCCAGCAGCCCTCAGGGCCCAGATACGCAGTATTTT.